This passage covers 7 T cell receptor beta chains from one sample sequenced in a study of shared clonotypes between healthy human individuals. The method was immunoSEQ multiplex PCR; TCRdb's version includes in-frame clones alone and lacks a portion of them. Here the sample spans some 350,000 clones, roughly 70% being singletons. Sequenced input: memory CD4+ T cells sorted from blood. Subset reported: CD45RA-negative fraction. All receptors come from a man aged 25-40 years in good health.

The chain links TRBV14 to TRBJ2-3, with 8 bases identical to TRBD2. After removal of 1 base from V and 4 bases from J, the junction contained 13 bases not matched to a gene. The CDR3 extends over 18 amino acids. The V gene's germline CDR1 is SGHDN and CDR2 FVKESK. The CDR3 DNA is TGTGCCAGCAGCCAAGTGCCCGTTGCGGGAGGATGGGCAGATACGCAGTATTTT. This translates into CASSQVPVAGGWADTQYF.

This sequence joins TRBV7-2 and TRBJ2-1; TRBD2 matches at 9 bases. Germline CDR1 is SGHTA and CDR2 is FQGNSA. After removal of 5 bases from V and 5 bases from J, the junction contained 13 bases not matched to a gene. The CDR3 covers 17 residues. This CDR3 reads CASSRRAGGISHNEQFF. The CDR3, as DNA: TGTGCCAGCAGCCGGAGGGCGGGGGGGATTTCACACAATGAGCAGTTCTTC.

The chain joins TRBV10-1 to TRBJ1-3, with D maybe TRBD1 (6 bases). CDR3 length equals 14 residues. Trimming pared 3 bases from V and 4 bases from J, leaving 10 bases between. Germline assignment: CDR1 WNHNN and CDR2 SYGVQD (reference sequence). Here the CDR3 reads CASSDHRVGNTIYF. The CDR3 DNA is TGCGCCAGCAGTGATCACAGGGTCGGAAACACCATATATTTT.

The CDR3 here is CASCSGPGGELFF. The DNA for the CDR3 is TGTGCCAGCTGTTCAGGGCCCGGCGGGGAGCTGTTTTTT. The V and J genes are TRBV18 and TRBJ2-2; maybe TRBD1 (5 bases). Germline CDR1 is KGHSH and CDR2 is LQKENI. V lost 7 bases to trimming and J lost 7 bases, with 13 bases between them. This CDR3 spans 13 amino acids.

The chain carries TRBV5-6 and TRBJ2-3; D might be TRBD1 (5 bases). Germline V gives CDR1 SGHDT, CDR2 YYEEEE. The V end was cut by 4 bases, the J end by 5 bases, with 11 bases between. The CDR3 has 13 residues. The CDR3 protein is CASSRQGIDTQYF. CDR3 sequence (DNA): TGTGCCAGCAGCCGCCAGGGTATAGATACGCAGTATTTT.

This clone was seen just once. V is TRBV2 and J is TRBJ2-1, with 9 bases aligning to TRBD1. Germline V lookup: CDR1 SNHLY, CDR2 FYNNEI. CDR3 length: 15 amino acids. The J segment lost 8 bases and the V segment lost 6 bases, leaving 11 bases of the junction unmatched. The chain's CDR3 is CASSAAGTGWDEQFF. As DNA, the CDR3 is TGTGCCAGCAGCGCCGCCGGGACAGGGTGGGATGAGCAGTTCTTC.

The chain has TRBV29-1 and TRBJ2-1; D possibly corresponds to TRBD2 (5 bases). V was cut by 3 bases and J by 7 bases, with 13 bases left in between. This CDR3 contains 13 residues. Germline CDR1 and CDR2: SQVTM and ANQGSEA. The CDR3, as DNA: TGCAGCGTTGATCCCCAACGCGGGAATGAGCAGTTCTTC. This encodes CSVDPQRGNEQFF.